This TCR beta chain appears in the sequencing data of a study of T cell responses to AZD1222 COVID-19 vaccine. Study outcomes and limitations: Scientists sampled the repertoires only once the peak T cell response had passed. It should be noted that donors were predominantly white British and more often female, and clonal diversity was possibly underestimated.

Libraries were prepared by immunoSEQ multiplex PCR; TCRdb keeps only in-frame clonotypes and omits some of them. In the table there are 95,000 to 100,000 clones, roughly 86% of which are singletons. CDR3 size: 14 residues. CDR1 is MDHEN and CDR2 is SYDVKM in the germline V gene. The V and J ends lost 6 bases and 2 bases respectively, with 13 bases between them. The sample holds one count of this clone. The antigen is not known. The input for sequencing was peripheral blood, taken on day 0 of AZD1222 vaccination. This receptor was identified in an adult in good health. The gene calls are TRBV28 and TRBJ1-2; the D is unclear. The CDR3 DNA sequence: TGTGCCAGCAGCTCGCAGGACGGGAACTATGGCTACACCTTC. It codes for CASSSQDGNYGYTF.